The source of this TCR beta chain is a study of cytomegalovirus exposure and HLA in healthy donors. Study-level points and caveats: Researchers counted roughly 150 TCR beta chains as cytomegalovirus-associated.

This CDR3 contains 16 residues. V lost 5 bases and J lost 0; bases outside the gene matches: 5. Germline CDR1 reads MDHEN; CDR2 reads SYDVKM. 60 Vbeta and 13 Jbeta primers were used in PCR. Produced via immunoSEQ multiplex PCR; TCRdb's table is partial and in-frame only. The data hold 35,000 to 45,000 clones, with approximately 91% observed a single time. With regard to this clone: Its antigen remains unidentified.

The sample taken for sequencing was PBMCs. The V and J genes are TRBV28 and TRBJ1-3; TRBD1 matches at 9 bases. This clonotype originated in a woman between 18 and 30 years old in good health and CMV-seronegative. DNA of the CDR3: TGTGCCAGCAGTCAGGGACAGGGATTCTCTGGAAACACCATATATTTT. It encodes CASSQGQGFSGNTIYF.